The 8 T cell receptor beta chains presented below share a single source sample, sequenced in a study of cytomegalovirus exposure and HLA in healthy donors. Researchers ran the PCR with 60 Vbeta and 13 Jbeta primers. The method was immunoSEQ multiplex PCR; TCRdb's version includes in-frame clones alone and lacks a portion of them. The data show 200,000 to 250,000 clones, around 88% seen once. Sequenced sample: PBMCs. These receptors were collected from a woman aged 18-29 years in good health and CMV-seronegative.

The chain employs TRBV2 and TRBJ1-6, with 10 nucleotides matching TRBD1. V dropped 4 bases and J dropped 9; count of bases not matched to a gene: 9. This CDR3 contains 16 residues. Germline assignment: CDR1 SNHLY and CDR2 FYNNEI. CDR3 coding DNA: TGTGCCAGCAGTGCCCCCAAGCGGACAGGGGGTTCACCCCTCCACTTT. It yields the protein CASSAPKRTGGSPLHF.

The chain couples TRBV4-3 to TRBJ2-5; D not certain. CDR3 length: 13 amino acids. Trimming stripped 1 base from V and 2 bases from J, with 5 bases between. The germline V gene has CDR1 LGHNA and CDR2 YSLEER. The CDR3, as DNA: TGCGCCAGCAGCCAAGGTCAGCAAGAGACCCAGTACTTC. Amino acid sequence: CASSQGQQETQYF.

The chain couples TRBV5-1 to TRBJ1-1; perhaps TRBD1 as D (5 bases). The V gene's germline CDR1 is SGHRS and CDR2 YFSETQ. The germline V and J ends were trimmed by 4 bases and 4 bases, with 23 bases remaining between them. This CDR3 has 17 amino acids. This chain's CDR3 is CASSPLFQGRSITEAFF. CDR3 DNA: TGCGCCAGCAGCCCCTTGTTCCAGGGTCGGAGTATCACTGAAGCTTTCTTT. Using reference TRBV5-1 and TRBJ1-1 for the parts outside the CDR3, the full variable domain is KAGVTQTPRYLIKTRGQQVTLSCSPISGHRSVSWYQQTPGQGLQFLFEYFSETQRNKGNFPGRFSGRQFSNSRSEMNVSTLELGDSALYLCASSPLFQGRSITEAFFGQGTRLTVV.

The V call is TRBV7-2, the J call TRBJ1-5; a weak D match, TRBD1 (5 bases). Germline V gene sequence: CDR1 SGHTA, CDR2 FQGNSA. V lost 3 bases to trimming and J lost 6 bases, with 9 bases between them. The CDR3 contains 13 residues. The CDR3 DNA reads TGTGCCAGCAGCTTTCAGGGTAGTCAGCCCCAGCATTTT. Translating it yields CASSFQGSQPQHF.

The V and J genes are TRBV7-3 and TRBJ2-5; tentatively, D is TRBD1 (6 bases). The CDR3 has 15 amino acids. The V end was cut by 1 base, the J end by 2 bases, with 11 bases between. Germline assignment: CDR1 SGHTA and CDR2 FQGTGA. CDR3 sequence: CASSLRGLTQETQYF. In DNA form, the CDR3 reads TGTGCCAGCAGCTTAAGGGGGCTGACTCAAGAGACCCAGTACTTC.

This chain links TRBV5-6 with TRBJ2-1; 8 bases map to TRBD1. The CDR3 spans 14 residues. The germline V gene encodes CDR1 SGHDT and CDR2 YYEEEE. Germline trimming cut 4 bases from V and 6 bases from J; bases unmatched to any gene: 6. The CDR3 sequence is CASSPIGQGNEQFF. CDR3 nucleotides: TGTGCCAGCAGCCCTATCGGACAGGGCAATGAGCAGTTCTTC.

Comments on this clone: Compared with germline, one end of the junction differs, possibly owing to a read error. The CDR3 region is CASSLGGSYEKLFF. In nucleotides, the CDR3 is TGTGCCAGCAGTTTAGGAGGGTCCTACGAAAAACTGTTTTTT. This rearrangement joins TRBV11-2 to TRBJ1-4; D call uncertain. The CDR3 is made up of 14 amino acids. Germline V gene data show CDR1 as SGHAT and CDR2 as FQNNGV.

The V call is TRBV6-5, the J call TRBJ2-7; 7 bases agree with TRBD1. Losses at the gene ends were 8 bases for V and 8 bases for J; bases not matched to a gene: 12. The germline V gene encodes CDR1 MNHEY and CDR2 SVGAGI. The CDR3 loop spans 13 amino acids. The CDR3 region has the DNA TGTGCCAGCGCCCTACCTACAGGGGCGAAGCAGTACTTC. This gives the protein CASALPTGAKQYF.